What follows is one TCR beta chain and its context. The data stem from a study of blood T cell repertoires in COVID-19. Looked up from germline, CDR1 is KGHDR and CDR2 is SFDVKD. There are 14 residues in the CDR3. V shed 1 base and J shed 4 bases, with 9 bases lying between them. Sequencing used immunoSEQ multiplex PCR; TCRdb keeps in-frame clones, though not all of them. Among approximately 180,000 clones listed, 70% to 85% were seen once. The sample comprised peripheral blood. This clonotype was obtained from an elderly woman with acute or convalescent COVID-19. The V and J genes are TRBV24-1 and TRBJ1-2; D not resolved. In nucleotides, the CDR3 is TGTGCCACCAGTGATTTCGAGCACGCCTATGGCTACACCTTC. Translating gives CATSDFEHAYGYTF.